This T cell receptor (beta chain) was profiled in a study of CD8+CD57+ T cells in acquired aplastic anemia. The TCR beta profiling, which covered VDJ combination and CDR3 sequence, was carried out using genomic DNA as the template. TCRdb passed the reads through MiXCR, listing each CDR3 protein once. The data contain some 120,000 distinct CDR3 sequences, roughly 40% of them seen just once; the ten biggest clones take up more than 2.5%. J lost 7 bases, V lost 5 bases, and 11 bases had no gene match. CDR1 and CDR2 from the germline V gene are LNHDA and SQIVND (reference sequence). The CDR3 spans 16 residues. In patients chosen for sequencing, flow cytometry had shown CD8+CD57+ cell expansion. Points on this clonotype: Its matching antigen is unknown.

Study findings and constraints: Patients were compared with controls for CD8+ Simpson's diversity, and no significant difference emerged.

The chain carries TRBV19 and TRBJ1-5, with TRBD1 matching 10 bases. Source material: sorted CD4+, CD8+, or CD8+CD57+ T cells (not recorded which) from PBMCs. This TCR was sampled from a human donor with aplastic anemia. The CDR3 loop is CASSPIDRGLGQPQHF. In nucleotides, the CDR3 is TGTGCCAGTAGTCCTATCGACAGGGGGCTCGGGCAGCCCCAGCATTTT. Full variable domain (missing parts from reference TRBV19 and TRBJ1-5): DGGITQSPKYLFRKEGQNVTLSCEQNLNHDAMYWYRQDPGQGLRLIYYSQIVNDFQKGDIAEGYSVSREKKESFPLTVTSAQKNPTAFYLCASSPIDRGLGQPQHFGDGTRLSIL.